This entry describes one T cell receptor beta chain. These data are taken from a study of blood T cell repertoires in COVID-19. Study overall: The analysed material was cDNA or gDNA that came from T cells, B-cell-depleted T cells, or PBMCs.

As handled by the study authors: Nucleated cell counts were estimated from reference gene primer amplification. Using immunoSEQ multiplex PCR, the repertoire was profiled, and TCRdb retains in-frame clones only, with some absent. That table is the source of V, J and clone size, and D and trimming were worked out from the DNA. The table shows 200,000 to 250,000 clones, with 86% occurring only once. Trimming removed 0 bases from V and 5 bases from J, with 12 bases in between. Germline V gene sequence: CDR1 SGHTS, CDR2 YDEGEE. This CDR3 is 15 amino acids long. The TCR comes from a woman in her fifties or sixties who had recovered from COVID-19. Sequences were obtained from PBMCs or T cells enriched from blood (not recorded which). This chain connects TRBV5-8 to TRBJ2-1, with D possibly TRBD1 on 6 matching bases. The CDR3: CASSLGQGFNNEQFF. The CDR3 nucleotides are TGTGCCAGCAGCTTGGGGCAGGGGTTTAACAATGAGCAGTTCTTC.